Listed here is a single TCR beta chain. V lost 4 bases and J 3 bases, leaving 11 bases between the germline ends. The CDR3 covers 13 residues. Germline CDR1 reads SGHDT; CDR2 reads YYEEEE. This sample was included in a study of radiation and T cells in renal cell carcinoma. Method: immunoSEQ multiplex PCR; TCRdb's copy keeps in-frame clones and lacks some. The sample holds about 140,000 clones, 75% to 90% seen once. The sample's time point: baseline pretreatment blood. Indicated treatment: 15 Gy SBRT to primary tumor, nephrectomy 4 weeks later. The sequencing used blood, collected from a patient whose treatment included radiotherapy and nephrectomy. The receptor was derived from a woman aged 50 to 65 with renal cell carcinoma. The chain carries TRBV5-6 and TRBJ2-7; the D gene could be TRBD1 or TRBD2 (5 bases each). For the CDR3, the DNA is TGTGCCAGCAGCATTGGGACGAACTACGAGCAGTACTTC. Its translation is CASSIGTNYEQYF.